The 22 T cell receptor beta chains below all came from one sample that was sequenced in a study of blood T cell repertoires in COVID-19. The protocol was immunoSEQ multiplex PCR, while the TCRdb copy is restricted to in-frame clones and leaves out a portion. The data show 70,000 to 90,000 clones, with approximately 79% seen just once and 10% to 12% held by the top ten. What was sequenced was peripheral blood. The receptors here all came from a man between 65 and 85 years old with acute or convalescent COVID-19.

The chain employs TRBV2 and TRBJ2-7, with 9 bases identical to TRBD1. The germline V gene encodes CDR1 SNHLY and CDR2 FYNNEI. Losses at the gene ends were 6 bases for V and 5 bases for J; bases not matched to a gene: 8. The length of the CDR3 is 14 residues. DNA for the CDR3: TGTGCCAGCAGCCCCGGGACAGGGAAGCACGAGCAGTACTTC. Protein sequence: CASSPGTGKHEQYF. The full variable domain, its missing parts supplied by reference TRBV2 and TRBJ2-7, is EPEVTQTPSHQVTQMGQEVILRCVPISNHLYFYWYRQILGQKVEFLVSFYNNEISEKSEIFDDQFSVERPDGSNFTLKIRSTKLEDSAMYFCASSPGTGKHEQYFGPGTRLTVT.

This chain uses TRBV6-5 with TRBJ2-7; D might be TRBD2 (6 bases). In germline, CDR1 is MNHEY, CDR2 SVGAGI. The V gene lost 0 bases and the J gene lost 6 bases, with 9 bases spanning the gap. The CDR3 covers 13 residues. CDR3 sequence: CASSYSGRGEQYV. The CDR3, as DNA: TGTGCCAGCAGTTACTCGGGGCGGGGCGAGCAGTACGTC.

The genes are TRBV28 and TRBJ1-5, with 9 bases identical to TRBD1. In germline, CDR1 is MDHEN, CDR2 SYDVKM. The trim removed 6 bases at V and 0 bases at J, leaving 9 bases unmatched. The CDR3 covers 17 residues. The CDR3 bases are TGTGCCAGCAGCCCGACAGGGGGGGCATATAGCAATCAGCCCCAGCATTTT. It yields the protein CASSPTGGAYSNQPQHF.

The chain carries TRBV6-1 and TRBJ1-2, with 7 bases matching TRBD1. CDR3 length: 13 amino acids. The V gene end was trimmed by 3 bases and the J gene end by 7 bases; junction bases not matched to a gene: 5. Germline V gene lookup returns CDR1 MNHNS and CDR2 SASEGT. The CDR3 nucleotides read TGTGCCAGCAGTGACCGGGACAGAATTGGCTACACCTTC. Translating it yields CASSDRDRIGYTF.

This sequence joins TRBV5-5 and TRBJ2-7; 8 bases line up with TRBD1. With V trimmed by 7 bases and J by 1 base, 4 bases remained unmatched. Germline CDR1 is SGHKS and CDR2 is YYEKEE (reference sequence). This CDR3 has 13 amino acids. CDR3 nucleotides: TGTGCCAGCGGCCGACAGGGGTCCTACGAGCAGTACGTC. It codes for CASGRQGSYEQYV.

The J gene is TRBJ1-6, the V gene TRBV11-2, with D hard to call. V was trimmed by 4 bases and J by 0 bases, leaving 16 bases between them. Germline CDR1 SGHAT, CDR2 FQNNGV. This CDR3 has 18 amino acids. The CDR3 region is CASSSDSTGSSYNSPLHF. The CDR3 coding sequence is TGTGCCAGCAGCTCTGACTCGACGGGGAGCTCCTATAATTCACCCCTCCACTTT.

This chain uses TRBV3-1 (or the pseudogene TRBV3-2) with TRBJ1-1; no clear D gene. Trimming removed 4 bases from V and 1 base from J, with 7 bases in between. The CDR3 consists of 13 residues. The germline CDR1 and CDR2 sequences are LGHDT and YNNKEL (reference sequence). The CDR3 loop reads CASSLTGNTEAFF. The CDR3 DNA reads TGTGCCAGCAGCCTTACTGGGAACACTGAAGCTTTCTTT.

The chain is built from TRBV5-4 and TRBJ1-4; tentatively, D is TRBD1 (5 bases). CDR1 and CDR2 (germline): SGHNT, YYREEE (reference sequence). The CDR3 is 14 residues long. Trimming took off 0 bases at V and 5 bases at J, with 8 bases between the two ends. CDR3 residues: CASSLGQPNEKLFF. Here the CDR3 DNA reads TGTGCCAGCAGCTTGGGACAGCCAAATGAAAAACTGTTTTTT. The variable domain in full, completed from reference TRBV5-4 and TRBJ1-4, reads ETGVTQSPTHLIKTRGQQVTLRCSSQSGHNTVSWYQQALGQGPQFIFQYYREEENGRGNFPPRFSGLQFPNYSSELNVNALELDDSALYLCASSLGQPNEKLFFGSGTQLSVL.

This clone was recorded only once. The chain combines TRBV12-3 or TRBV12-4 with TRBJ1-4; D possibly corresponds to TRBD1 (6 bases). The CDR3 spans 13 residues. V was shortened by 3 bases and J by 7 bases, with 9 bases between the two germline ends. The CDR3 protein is CASSFGGGEKLFF. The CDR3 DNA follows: TGTGCCAGCAGTTTTGGGGGCGGTGAAAAACTGTTTTTT.

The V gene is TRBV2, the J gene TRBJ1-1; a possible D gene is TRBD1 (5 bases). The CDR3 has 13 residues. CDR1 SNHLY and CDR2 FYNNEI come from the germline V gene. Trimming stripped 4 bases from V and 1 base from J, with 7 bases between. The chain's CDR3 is CASSGQRNTEAFF. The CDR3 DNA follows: TGTGCCAGCAGTGGACAGAGGAACACTGAAGCTTTCTTT.

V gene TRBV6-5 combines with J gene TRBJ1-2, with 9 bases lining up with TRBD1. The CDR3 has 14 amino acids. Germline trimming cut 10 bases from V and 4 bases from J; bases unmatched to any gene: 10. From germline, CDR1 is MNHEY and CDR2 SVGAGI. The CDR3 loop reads CATRPGTGFYGYTF. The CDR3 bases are TGTGCCACCCGTCCCGGGACAGGGTTCTATGGCTACACCTTC.

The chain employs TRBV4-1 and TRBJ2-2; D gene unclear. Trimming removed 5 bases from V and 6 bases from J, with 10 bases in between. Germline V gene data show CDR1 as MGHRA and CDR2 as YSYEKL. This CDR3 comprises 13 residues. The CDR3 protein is CASSRVVSGELFF. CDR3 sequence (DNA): TGCGCCAGCAGCAGAGTCGTTTCCGGGGAGCTGTTTTTT.

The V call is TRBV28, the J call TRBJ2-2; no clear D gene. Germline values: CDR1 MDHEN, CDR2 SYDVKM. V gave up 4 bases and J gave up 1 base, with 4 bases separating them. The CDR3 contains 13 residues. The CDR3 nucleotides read TGTGCCAGCAGTTCCCGGAACACCGGGGAGCTGTTTTTT. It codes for CASSSRNTGELFF.

The CDR3 region is CASSHLGLAGGTDTQYF. In nucleotides, the CDR3 is TGCGCCAGCAGCCACTTGGGACTAGCGGGGGGCACAGATACGCAGTATTTT. J is TRBJ2-3 and V is TRBV4-1, with 14 nucleotides matching TRBD2. The length of the CDR3 is 17 residues. With 3 bases clipped from V and 1 base from J, the junction kept 3 bases outside the gene matches. CDR1 and CDR2 from the germline V gene are MGHRA and YSYEKL.

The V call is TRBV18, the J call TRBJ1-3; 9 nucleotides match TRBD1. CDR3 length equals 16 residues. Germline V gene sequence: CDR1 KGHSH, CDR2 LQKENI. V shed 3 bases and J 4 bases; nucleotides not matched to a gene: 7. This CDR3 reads CASSPLQGARGNTIYF. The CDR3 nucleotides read TGTGCCAGCTCACCGCTACAGGGGGCGCGGGGAAACACCATATATTTT. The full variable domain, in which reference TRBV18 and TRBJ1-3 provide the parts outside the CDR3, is NAGVMQNPRHLVRRRGQEARLRCSPMKGHSHVYWYRQLPEEGLKFMVYLQKENIIDESGMPKERFSAEFPKEGPSILRIQQVVRGDSAAYFCASSPLQGARGNTIYFGEGSWLTVV.

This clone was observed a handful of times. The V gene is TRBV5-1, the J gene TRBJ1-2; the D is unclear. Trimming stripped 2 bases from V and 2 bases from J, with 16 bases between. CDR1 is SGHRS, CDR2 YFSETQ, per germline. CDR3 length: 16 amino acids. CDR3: CASSFGDTPANYGYTF. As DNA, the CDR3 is TGCGCCAGCAGCTTCGGGGATACGCCCGCAAACTATGGCTACACCTTC.

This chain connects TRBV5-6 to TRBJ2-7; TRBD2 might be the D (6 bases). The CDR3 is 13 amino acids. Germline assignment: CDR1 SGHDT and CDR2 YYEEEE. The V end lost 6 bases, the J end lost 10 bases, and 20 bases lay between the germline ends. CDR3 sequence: CASNLRGLRGQYV. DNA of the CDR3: TGTGCCAGCAATTTGCGGGGACTCCGAGGACAGTACGTC.

The CDR3 DNA follows: TGTGCCAGCAGTTCCAGGGATTTCGGCGGCTACACCTTC. Its translation: CASSSRDFGGYTF. J is TRBJ1-2 and V is TRBV28, with a tentative D call TRBD1 (5 bases). Germline loops: CDR1 MDHEN, CDR2 SYDVKM. This CDR3 comprises 13 residues. Deletions cut 4 bases from V and 8 bases from J, with 14 bases between.

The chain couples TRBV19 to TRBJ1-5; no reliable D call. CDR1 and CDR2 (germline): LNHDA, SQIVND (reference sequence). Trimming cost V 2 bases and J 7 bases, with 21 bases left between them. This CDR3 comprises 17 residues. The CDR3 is CASSISISRGYWQPQHF. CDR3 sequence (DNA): TGTGCCAGTAGTATATCAATCAGTCGGGGATACTGGCAGCCCCAGCATTTT.

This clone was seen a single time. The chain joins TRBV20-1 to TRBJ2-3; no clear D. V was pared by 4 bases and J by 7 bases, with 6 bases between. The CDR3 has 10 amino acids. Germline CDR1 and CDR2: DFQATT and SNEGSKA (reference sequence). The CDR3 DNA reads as TGCAGTGCTACTACGAATACGCAGTATTTT. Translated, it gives CSATTNTQYF.

The CDR3 nucleotides are TGCGCCAGCAGCTTTGACATTCCCACAGATACGCAGTATTTT. This encodes CASSFDIPTDTQYF. The chain is built from TRBV5-1 and TRBJ2-3; no clear D. V was clipped by 2 bases and J by 2 bases, with 9 bases between them. CDR3 length equals 14 residues. Germline V lookup: CDR1 SGHRS, CDR2 YFSETQ.

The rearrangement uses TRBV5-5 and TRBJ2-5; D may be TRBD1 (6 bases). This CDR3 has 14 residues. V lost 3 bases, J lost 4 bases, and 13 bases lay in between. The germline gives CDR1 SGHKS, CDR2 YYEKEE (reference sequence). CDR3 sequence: CASSSLDSRETQYF. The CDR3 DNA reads TGTGCCAGCAGCTCCTTGGACAGTAGAGAGACCCAGTACTTC.